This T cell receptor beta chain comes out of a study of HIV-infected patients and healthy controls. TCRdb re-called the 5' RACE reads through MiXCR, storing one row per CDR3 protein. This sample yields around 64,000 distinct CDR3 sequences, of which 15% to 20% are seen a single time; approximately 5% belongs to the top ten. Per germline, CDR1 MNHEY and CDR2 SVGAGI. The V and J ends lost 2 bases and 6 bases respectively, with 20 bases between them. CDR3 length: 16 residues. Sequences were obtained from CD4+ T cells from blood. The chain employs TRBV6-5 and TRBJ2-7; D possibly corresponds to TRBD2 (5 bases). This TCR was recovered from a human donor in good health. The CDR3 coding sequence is TGTGCCAGCAGTTACGCTGGACCGATAAAAGAGGGCGAGCAGTACTTC. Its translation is CASSYAGPIKEGEQYF.